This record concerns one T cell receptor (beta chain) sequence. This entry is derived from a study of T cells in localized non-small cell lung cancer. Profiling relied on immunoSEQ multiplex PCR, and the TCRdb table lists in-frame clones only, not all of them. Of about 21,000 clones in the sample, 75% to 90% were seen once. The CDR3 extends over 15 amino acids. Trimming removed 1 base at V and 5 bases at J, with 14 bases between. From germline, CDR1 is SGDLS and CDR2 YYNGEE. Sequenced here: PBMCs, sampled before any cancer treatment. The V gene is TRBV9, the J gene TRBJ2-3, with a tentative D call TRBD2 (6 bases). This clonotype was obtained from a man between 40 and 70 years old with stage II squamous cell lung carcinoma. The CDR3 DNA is TGTGCCAGCAGCGTAAGCCGGGACTGGGAAGATACGCAGTATTTT. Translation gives CASSVSRDWEDTQYF.